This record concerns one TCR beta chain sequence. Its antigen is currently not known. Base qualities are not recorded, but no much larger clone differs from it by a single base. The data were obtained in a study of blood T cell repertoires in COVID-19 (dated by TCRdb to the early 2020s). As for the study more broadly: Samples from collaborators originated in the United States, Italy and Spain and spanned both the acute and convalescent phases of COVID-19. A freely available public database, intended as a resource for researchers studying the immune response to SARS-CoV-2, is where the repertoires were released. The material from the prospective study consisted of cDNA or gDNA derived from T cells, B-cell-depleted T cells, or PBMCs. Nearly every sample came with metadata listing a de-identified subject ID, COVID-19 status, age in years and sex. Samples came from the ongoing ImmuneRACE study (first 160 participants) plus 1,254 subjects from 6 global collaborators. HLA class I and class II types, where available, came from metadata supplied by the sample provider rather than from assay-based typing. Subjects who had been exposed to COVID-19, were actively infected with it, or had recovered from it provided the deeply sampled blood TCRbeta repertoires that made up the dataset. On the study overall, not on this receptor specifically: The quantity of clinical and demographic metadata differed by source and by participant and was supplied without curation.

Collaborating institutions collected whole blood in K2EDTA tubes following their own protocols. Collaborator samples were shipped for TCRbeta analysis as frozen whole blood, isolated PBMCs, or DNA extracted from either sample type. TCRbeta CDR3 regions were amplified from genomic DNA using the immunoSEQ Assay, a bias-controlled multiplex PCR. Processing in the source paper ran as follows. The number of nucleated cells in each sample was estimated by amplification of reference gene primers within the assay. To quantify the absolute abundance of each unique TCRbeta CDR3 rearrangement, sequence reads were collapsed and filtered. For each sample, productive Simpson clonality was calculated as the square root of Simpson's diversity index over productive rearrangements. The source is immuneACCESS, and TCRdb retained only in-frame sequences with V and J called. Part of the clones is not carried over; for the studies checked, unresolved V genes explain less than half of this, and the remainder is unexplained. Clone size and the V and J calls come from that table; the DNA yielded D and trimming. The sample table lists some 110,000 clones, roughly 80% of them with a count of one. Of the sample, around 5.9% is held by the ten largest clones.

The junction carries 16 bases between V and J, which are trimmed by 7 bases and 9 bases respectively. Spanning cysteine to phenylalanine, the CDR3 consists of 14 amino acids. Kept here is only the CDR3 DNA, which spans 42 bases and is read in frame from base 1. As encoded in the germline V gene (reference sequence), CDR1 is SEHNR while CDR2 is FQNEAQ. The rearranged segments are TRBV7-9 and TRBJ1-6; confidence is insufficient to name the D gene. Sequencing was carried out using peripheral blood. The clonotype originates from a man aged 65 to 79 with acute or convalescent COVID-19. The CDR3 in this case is CASTFEGVGSPLHF. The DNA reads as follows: TGTGCCAGCACCTTTGAGGGCGTTGGTTCACCCCTCCACTTT.